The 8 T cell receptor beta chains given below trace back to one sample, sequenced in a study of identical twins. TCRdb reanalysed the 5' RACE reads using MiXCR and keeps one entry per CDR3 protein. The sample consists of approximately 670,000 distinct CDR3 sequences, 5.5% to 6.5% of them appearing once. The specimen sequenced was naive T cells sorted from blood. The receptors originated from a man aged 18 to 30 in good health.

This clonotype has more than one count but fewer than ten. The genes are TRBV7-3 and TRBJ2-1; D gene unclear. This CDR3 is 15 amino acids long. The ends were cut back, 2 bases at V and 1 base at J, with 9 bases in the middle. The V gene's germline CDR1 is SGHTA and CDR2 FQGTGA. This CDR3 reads CASSLLRNSYNEQFF. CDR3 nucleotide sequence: TGTGCCAGCAGCTTATTGAGGAATTCCTACAATGAGCAGTTCTTC.

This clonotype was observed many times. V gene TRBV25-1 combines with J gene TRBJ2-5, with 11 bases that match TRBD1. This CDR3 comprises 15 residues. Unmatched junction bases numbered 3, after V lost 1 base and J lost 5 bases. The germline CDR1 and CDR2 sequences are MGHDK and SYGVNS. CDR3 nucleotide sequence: TGTGCCAGCAGTGAATCCTGGACAGGGGGCGAGACCCAGTACTTC. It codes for CASSESWTGGETQYF. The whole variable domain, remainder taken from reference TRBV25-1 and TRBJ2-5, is EADIYQTPRYLVIGTGKKITLECSQTMGHDKMYWYQQDPGMELHLIHYSYGVNSTEKGDLSSESTVSRIRTEHFPLTLESARPSHTSQYLCASSESWTGGETQYFGPGTRLLVL.

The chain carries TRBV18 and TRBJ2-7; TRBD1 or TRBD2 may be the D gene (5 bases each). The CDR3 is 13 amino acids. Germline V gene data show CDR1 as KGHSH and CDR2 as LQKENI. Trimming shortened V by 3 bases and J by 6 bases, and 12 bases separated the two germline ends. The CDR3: CASSPRDGGEQYV. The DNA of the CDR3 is TGTGCCAGCTCACCCCGGGACGGCGGCGAGCAGTACGTC.

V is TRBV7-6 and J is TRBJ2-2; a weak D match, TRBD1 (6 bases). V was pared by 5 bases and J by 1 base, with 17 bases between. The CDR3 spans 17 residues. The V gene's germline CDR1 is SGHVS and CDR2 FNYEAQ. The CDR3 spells CASSKGSWTVNTGELFF. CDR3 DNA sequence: TGTGCCAGCAGCAAAGGCTCCTGGACAGTGAACACCGGGGAGCTGTTTTTT.

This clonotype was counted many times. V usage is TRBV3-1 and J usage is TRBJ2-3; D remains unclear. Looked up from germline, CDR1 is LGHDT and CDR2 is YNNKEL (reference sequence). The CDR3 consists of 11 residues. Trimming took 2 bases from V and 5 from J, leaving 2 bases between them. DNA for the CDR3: TGTGCCAGCAGCCAACGAGATACGCAGTATTTT. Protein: CASSQRDTQYF.

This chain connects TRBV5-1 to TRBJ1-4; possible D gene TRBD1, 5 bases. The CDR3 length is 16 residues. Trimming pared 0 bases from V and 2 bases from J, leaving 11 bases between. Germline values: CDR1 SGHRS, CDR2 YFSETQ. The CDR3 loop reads CASSLVQGGTNEKLFF. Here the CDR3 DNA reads TGCGCCAGCAGCTTGGTCCAGGGTGGTACTAATGAAAAACTGTTTTTT.

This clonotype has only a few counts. CDR3 sequence reads: CSARDIRLATDEQYF. The CDR3 DNA is TGCAGTGCTAGAGATATACGCCTGGCAACCGACGAGCAGTACTTC. The V call is TRBV20-1, the J call TRBJ2-7, with D uncertain. The germline V and J ends were trimmed by 0 bases and 5 bases, with 17 bases remaining between them. Germline loops: CDR1 DFQATT, CDR2 SNEGSKA (reference sequence). CDR3 size: 15 residues.

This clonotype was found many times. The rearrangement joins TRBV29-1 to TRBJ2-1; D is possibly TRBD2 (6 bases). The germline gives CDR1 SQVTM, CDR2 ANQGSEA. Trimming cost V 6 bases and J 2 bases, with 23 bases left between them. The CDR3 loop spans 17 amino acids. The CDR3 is CSVGVGGTPLPYNEQFF. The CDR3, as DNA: TGCAGCGTGGGGGTTGGCGGGACTCCCCTCCCCTACAATGAGCAGTTCTTC.